This T cell receptor (beta chain) originates from a study of human T cells and chemical hapten exposure. From the RACE reads, TCRdb called clonotypes with MiXCR, one entry per CDR3 protein. The sample comprises about 42,000 distinct CDR3 sequences, approximately 9% of which are singletons, and 14% to 15% rests with the top ten. Germline V gives CDR1 MGHRA, CDR2 YSYEKL. This CDR3 has 16 residues. In this sample, this clonotype turned up a few times. A read error may account for a junction end that differs from germline. Sample time point: patch test 2, 6 weeks after DPC sensitization. Treatment noted: therapeutic diphenylcyclopropenone sensitization with weekly scalp DPC.

The source was whole blood, collected in connection with sensitization to the hapten diphenylcyclopropenone (DPC). This receptor was taken from a woman in her forties with alopecia areata. Some clones in this sample may be carry-over from other donors' samples. V usage is TRBV4-1 and J usage is TRBJ1-1; D is possibly TRBD1 (6 bases). This CDR3 is CASRQGVIQGRTEAFF. In nucleotides, the CDR3 is TGCGCCAGCAGGCAAGGCGTGATTCAGGGGAGAACTGAAGCTTTCTTT.